Below, one TCR beta chain is given with its context. Its specific antigen is unknown. The input lacks base qualities; no much larger clone sits a single base away. Including cysteine and phenylalanine, the CDR3 has 13 amino acids. Of the read, only the CDR3 DNA is kept; its 39 bases are in frame from base 1. V loses 10 bases of germline sequence and J loses 3 bases, and the interval between the two ends is 15 bases. The germline V gene yields MNHEY for CDR1 and SVGAGI for CDR2. This sample is part of a study of OX40 agonist ivuxolimab in advanced cancers. With respect to the entire study: Ivuxolimab was a fully human IgG2 agonistic monoclonal antibody targeting the costimulatory receptor OX40 (CD134). A male proportion of nearly 85% and a mean age of approximately 58 years, ranging from about 23 to 90, were recorded for the dose-escalation cohort. Intravenous ivuxolimab was administered to patients every 2 weeks at six dose levels: 0.01, 0.1, 0.3, 1.5, 3 and 10 mg/kg. Three dose-escalation patients achieved partial responses, one with hepatocellular carcinoma and two with cutaneous melanoma. Among the roughly 50 dose-escalation patients, some 19 had hepatocellular carcinoma, about 15 melanoma, 9 renal cell carcinoma and 9 head and neck cancer. The monotherapy dose-escalation portion (N of about 47 patients) of the phase I ivuxolimab trial is reported in the paper. Patients were allowed to have had prior anti-PD-1, anti-PD-L1 or anti-CTLA-4 therapy, and around 43% of the dose-escalation patients had been treated with checkpoint inhibitors. Peripheral TCRbeta sequencing aimed to test whether ivuxolimab altered TCR sequence diversity and caused clonal T-cell expansion.

Genomic DNA was isolated from the sorted cells so that the TCRbeta CDR3 region could be sequenced. TCRbeta CDR3 regions were sequenced using the immunoSEQ Assay. Sourced from immuneACCESS, this table was stored by TCRdb with only in-frame sequences that have V and J called. A share of the clones is absent; for the studies checked, an unresolved V gene accounts for under half, and the remainder has no known explanation. A total of roughly 26,000 clones appear in this sample, over 85% of them only once. 15% to 20% of the sample is in the top ten clones. Summary of the overall study and its limitations: In the 0.1-3.0 mg/kg groups, partial responders were among the patients with the lowest normalized peripheral clonal expansion, particularly in CD8+ T cells. After ivuxolimab, expanded clones were on average more numerous among CD8+ T cells than among CD4+ T cells. Low levels of normalized T-cell clonal expansion were also seen in some patients who did not respond. At doses of 0.1 to 3.0 mg/kg, clonal expansion of both CD4+ and CD8+ T cells in blood was seen between baseline and week 6. The antigen specificity of the clonally expanded peripheral T cells was not determined.

Patients with a history of autoimmune disease or receiving systemic immunosuppression were excluded from the trial. In every dose cohort, peripheral blood was drawn for TCR sequencing at baseline, cycle 4 day 1, and cycle 7 day 1. The samples were drawn from a first-in-human, open-label, multicenter phase I dose-escalation trial of ivuxolimab. Adults with locally advanced or metastatic head and neck squamous cell, hepatocellular, melanoma or renal cell carcinoma were enrolled in the trial. CD4+ and CD8+ T cells were sorted separately from peripheral blood before TCR sequencing. This sequence originates from an adult with an advanced solid tumor such as melanoma, head and neck, liver or kidney cancer. The V gene is TRBV6-5 and the J gene is TRBJ2-5; TRBD1 could be the D gene, as 5 bases match. The source material was CD4+ or CD8+ T cells sorted from blood, sampled in a trial of the OX40 agonist ivuxolimab. The nucleotides read TGTGCCACCGCCAATTTCAGGGAAGAGACCCAGTACTTC. Translated, this is CATANFREETQYF.